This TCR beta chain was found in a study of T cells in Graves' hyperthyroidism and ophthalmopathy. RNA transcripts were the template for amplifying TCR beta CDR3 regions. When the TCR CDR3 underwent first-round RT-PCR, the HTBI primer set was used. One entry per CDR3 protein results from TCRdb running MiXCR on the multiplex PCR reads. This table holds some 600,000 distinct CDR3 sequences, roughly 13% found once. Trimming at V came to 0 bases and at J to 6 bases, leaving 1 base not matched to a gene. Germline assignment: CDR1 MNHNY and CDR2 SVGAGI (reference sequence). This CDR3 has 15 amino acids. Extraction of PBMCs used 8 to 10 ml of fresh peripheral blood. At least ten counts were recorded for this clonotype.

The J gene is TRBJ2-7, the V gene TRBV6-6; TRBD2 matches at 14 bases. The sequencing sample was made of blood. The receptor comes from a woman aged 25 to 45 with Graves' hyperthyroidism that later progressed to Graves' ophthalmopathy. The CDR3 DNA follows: TGTGCCAGCAGTTACTCTGGGACTAGCGGGAGCGAGCAGTACTTC. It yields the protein CASSYSGTSGSEQYF.